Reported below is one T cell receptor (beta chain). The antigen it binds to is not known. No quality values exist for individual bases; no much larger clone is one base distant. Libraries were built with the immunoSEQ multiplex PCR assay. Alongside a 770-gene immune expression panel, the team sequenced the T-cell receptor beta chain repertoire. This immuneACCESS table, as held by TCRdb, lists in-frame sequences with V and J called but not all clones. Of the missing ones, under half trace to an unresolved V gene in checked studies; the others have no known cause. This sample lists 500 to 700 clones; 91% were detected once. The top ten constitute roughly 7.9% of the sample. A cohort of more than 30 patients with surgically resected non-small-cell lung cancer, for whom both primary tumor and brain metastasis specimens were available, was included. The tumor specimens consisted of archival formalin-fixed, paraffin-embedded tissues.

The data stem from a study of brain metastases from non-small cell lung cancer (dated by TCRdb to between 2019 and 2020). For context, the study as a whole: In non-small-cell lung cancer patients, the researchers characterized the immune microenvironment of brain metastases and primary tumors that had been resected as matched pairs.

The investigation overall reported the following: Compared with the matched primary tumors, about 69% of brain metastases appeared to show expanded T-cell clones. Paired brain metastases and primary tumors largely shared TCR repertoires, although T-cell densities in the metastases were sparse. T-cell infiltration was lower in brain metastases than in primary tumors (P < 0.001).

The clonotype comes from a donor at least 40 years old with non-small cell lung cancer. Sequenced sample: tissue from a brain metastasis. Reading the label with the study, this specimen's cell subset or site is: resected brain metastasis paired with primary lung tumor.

The sequence in DNA is TGTGCCAGCAGCGTAATCCAAGCCGGGGCCCAGTACTTC. Its translation reads: CASSVIQAGAQYF. The V and J segments used are TRBV9 and TRBJ2-5, and possibly TRBD2, on 5 matching bases. The CDR3 runs 13 residues from the cysteine to the phenylalanine. Only CDR3 DNA is held: 39 bases, read in frame from base 1. CDR1 and CDR2 (SGDLS, YYNGEE) derive from the germline V gene. The junction shows trimming of 1 base on V and 9 bases on J, plus 13 bases between the germline ends.